This entry concerns a single TCR beta chain. The antigen is undetermined. Using immunoSEQ multiplex PCR, the repertoire was profiled, and TCRdb retains in-frame clones only, with some absent. This table has almost 100,000 clones, roughly 89% appearing once. All trial patients relapsed after autologous stem cell transplantation. Best outcomes ranged across complete response, partial response and progressive disease. Trimming removed 2 bases at V and 0 bases at J, with 7 bases between. This CDR3 is 15 amino acids long. Per germline, CDR1 MNHNY and CDR2 SVGAGI (reference sequence). The record originates from a study of PD-1 blockade in classical Hodgkin lymphoma. Whole-study results and caveats: Newly diagnosed and completely responding patients shared comparable baseline diversity. By C4D1, diversity of CD4+ TCRs had risen significantly, whereas that of CD8+ TCRs had not. Lower baseline TCR diversity was reported for newly diagnosed patients than for healthy donors.

The genes are TRBV6-6 and TRBJ2-2; D remains unclear. The source was peripheral blood mononuclear cells (PBMCs), collected at baseline. The sequence was obtained from a human donor with classical Hodgkin lymphoma. CDR3 loop: CASSYRQANTGELFF. Written as DNA, the CDR3 is TGTGCCAGCAGTTACCGCCAGGCGAACACCGGGGAGCTGTTTTTT.